The TCR beta chain under discussion was sequenced for a study of shared clonotypes between healthy human individuals. Comments on this clone: What it recognizes is unknown.

This CDR3 has 15 amino acids. Germline V gives CDR1 SEHNR, CDR2 FQNEAQ (reference sequence). V shed 6 bases and J shed 2 bases, with 14 bases lying between them. Overall study results and limits: Generally, naive subsets came out with larger estimated richness than memory subsets. Sequencing depth was expected to affect clonotype sharing among donors.

An approximately 220 ng quantity of DNA, about 30,000 T cell genomes, went into the sorted-subset replicate PCRs. The table came from immunoSEQ multiplex PCR; TCRdb's copy has only in-frame clones and leaves some out. The data hold around 1.9 million clones, with just over 90% observed a single time. Terminally differentiated effector memory CD45RA+ cells were excluded from the naive CD8 cells, which were CD45RO-negative and positively selected for CCR7. Donors were Caucasian adults residing in Nashville, Tennessee, USA. Input material: naive CD8+ T cells from PBMCs. This clonotype originated in a man between 18 and 29 years old in good health. Some clones in this sample may be carry-over from other donors' samples. The chain joins TRBV7-9 to TRBJ2-1; D not resolved. This CDR3 reads CASSKGTPAYNEQFF. The CDR3 region has the DNA TGTGCCAGCAGTAAGGGTACACCTGCCTACAATGAGCAGTTCTTC.